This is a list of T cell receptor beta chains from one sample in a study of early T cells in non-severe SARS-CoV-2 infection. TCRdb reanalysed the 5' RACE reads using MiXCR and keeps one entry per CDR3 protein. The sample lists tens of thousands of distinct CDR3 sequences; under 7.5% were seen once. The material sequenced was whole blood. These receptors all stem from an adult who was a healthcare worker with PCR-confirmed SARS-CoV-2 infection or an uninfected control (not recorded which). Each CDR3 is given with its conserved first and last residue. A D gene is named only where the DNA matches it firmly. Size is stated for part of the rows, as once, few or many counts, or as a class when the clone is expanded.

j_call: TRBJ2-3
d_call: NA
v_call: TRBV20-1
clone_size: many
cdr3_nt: TGCAGTGCTAGTTTAGCCATACTACCCGGGGGGCGCACAGATACGCAGTATTTT
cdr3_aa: CSASLAILPGGRTDTQYF

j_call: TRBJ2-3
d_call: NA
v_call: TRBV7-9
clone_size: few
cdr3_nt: TGTGCCAGCAGTATACTAGCCACAGATACGCAGTATTTT
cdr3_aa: CASSILATDTQYF

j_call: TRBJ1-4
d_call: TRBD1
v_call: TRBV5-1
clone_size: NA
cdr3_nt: TGCGCCAGCAGCTTGGGAAGGGGGCGCGGGAATGAAAAACTGTTTTTT
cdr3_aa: CASSLGRGRGNEKLFF

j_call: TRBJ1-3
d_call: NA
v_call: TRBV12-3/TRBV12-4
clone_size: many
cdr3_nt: TGTGCCAGCACCCTACGAGCGAGCTCTGGAAACACCATATATTTT
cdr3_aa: CASTLRASSGNTIYF

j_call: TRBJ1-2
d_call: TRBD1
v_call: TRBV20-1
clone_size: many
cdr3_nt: TGCAGTGCTAGGGCTAGGACAGGGAGGGACTATGGCTACACCTTC
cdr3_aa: CSARARTGRDYGYTF

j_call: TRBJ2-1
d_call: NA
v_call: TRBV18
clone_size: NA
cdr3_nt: TGTGCCAGCTCACCATACCAGCAGGTTTCAGATGAGCAGTTCTTC
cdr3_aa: CASSPYQQVSDEQFF

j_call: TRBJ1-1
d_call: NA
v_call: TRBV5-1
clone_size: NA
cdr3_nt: TGCGCCAGCAGCTTGGAGGTTAACACTGAAGCTTTCTTT
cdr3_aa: CASSLEVNTEAFF

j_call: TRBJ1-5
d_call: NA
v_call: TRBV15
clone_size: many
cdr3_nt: TGTGCCACCAGCAGAGACCCAGGGGGCAATCAGCCCCAGCATTTT
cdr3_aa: CATSRDPGGNQPQHF

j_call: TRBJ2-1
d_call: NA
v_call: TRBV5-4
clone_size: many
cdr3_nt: TGTGCCAGCAGCCCGCCAGTCTCCGGCCTACGAGGGAATGAGCAGTTCTTC
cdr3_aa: CASSPPVSGLRGNEQFF

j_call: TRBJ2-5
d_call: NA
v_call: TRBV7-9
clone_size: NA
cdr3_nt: TGTGCCAGCAGCCCCCTGGAGACCCAGTACTTC
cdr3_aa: CASSPLETQYF

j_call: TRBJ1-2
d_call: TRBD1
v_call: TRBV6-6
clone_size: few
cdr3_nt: TGTGCCAGCAGCAAATCCCAGGGGGCGCTGGAGGGCTACACCTTC
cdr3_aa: CASSKSQGALEGYTF

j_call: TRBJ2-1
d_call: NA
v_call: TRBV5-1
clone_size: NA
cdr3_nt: TGCGCCAGCAGCTTGGCGGCAGGTACGGATGAGCAGTTCTTC
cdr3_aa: CASSLAAGTDEQFF

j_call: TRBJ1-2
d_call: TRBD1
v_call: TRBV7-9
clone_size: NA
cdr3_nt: TGTGCCAGCAGCTGGGCTGACAGGGAGGCTTATGGCTACACCTTC
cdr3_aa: CASSWADREAYGYTF

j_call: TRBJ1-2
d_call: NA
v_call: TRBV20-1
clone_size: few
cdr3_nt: TGCAGTGCTAGAGATAGGGCCGTACGCGTGGGCCTCAACTATGGCTACACCTTC
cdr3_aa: CSARDRAVRVGLNYGYTF

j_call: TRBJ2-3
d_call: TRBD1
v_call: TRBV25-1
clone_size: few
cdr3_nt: TGTGCCAGCAGTAAAACGGGACAGCGATTAGATACGCAGTATTTT
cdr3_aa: CASSKTGQRLDTQYF

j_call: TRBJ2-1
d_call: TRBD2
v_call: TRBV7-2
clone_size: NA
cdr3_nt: TGTGCCAGCAGCCCTAGCGGGGGCCGATCCAATGAGCAGTTCTTC
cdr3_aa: CASSPSGGRSNEQFF

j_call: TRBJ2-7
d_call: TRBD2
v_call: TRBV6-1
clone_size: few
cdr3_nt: TGTGCCAGCAGAGCAATTACTAGCGGGGGAACCTACGAGCAGTACTTC
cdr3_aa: CASRAITSGGTYEQYF

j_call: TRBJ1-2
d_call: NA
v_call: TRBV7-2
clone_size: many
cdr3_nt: TGTGCCAGCAGCTTAGATCCGGCAGTGAACTATGGCTACACCTTC
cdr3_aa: CASSLDPAVNYGYTF

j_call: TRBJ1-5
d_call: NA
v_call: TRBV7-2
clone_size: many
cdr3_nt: TGTGCCAGCAGCTTAGCGCTCGGCAATCAGCCCCAGCATTTT
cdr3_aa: CASSLALGNQPQHF

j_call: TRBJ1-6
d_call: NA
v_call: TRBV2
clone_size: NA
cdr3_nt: TGTGTCAGCAACCAGAATAATTCACCCCTCCACTTT
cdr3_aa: CVSNQNNSPLHF

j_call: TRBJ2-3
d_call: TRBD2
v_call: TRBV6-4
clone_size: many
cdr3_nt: TGTGCCAGCAGTGAGAGCGGGGGGGCCGGTACGCAGTATTTT
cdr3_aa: CASSESGGAGTQYF

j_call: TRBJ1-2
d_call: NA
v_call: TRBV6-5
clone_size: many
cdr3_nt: TGTGCCAGCAGTTACTCACAGGGTATCTCTGGCTACACCTTC
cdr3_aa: CASSYSQGISGYTF

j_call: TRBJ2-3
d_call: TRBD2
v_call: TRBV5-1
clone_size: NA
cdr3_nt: TGCGCCAGCAGCCCACACACGGGACTAGCTGTGGGAGATACGCAGTATTTT
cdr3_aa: CASSPHTGLAVGDTQYF

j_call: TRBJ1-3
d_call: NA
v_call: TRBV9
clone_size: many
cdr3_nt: TGTGCCAGCAGCGTAGACGGAAACACCATATATTTT
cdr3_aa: CASSVDGNTIYF

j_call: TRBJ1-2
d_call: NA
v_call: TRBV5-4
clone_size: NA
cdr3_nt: TGTGCCAGCAACTCACGGGACGAGGGGATTAACTATGGCTACACCTTC
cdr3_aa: CASNSRDEGINYGYTF

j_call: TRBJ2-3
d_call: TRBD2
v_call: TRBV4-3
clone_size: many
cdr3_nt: TGCGCCAGCAGCCAAGGGCTAGCGGGGACGTATACGCAGTATTTT
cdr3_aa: CASSQGLAGTYTQYF

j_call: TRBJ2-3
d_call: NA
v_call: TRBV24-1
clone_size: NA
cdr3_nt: TGTGCCACCAGTGGGGGTCCTAGCACAGATACGCAGTATTTT
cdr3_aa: CATSGGPSTDTQYF

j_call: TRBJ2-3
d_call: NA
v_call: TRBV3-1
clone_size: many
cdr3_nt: TGTGCCAGCAGCCAGGGTAGCGGAGAGATGGATACGCAGTATTTT
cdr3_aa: CASSQGSGEMDTQYF

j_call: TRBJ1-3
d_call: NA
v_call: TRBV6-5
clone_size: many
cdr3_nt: TGTGCCAGCAGTAACGATCGAAAGAACACCATATATTTT
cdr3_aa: CASSNDRKNTIYF

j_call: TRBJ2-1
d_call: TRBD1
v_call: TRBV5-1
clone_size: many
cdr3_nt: TGCGCCAGCAGCTGGGGATTGGGACAGGGCTACAATGAGCAGTTCTTC
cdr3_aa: CASSWGLGQGYNEQFF

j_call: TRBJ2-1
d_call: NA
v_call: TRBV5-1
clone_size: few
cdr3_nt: TGCGCCAGCAGCTTGGTCGTGGGTCGGAATGAGCAGTTCTTC
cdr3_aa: CASSLVVGRNEQFF

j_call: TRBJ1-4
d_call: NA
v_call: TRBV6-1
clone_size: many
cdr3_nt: TGTGCCAGCAGTGGGAGGTCTGCAACTAATGAAAAACTGTTTTTT
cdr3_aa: CASSGRSATNEKLFF

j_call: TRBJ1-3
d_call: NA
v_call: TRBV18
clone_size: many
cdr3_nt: TGTGCCAGCTCACCACCGACACCTGGAAACACCATATATTTT
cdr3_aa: CASSPPTPGNTIYF

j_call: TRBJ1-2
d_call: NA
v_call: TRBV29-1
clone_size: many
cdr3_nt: TGCAGCGCCAGCATTTTGAGAGACTATGGCTACACCTTC
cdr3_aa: CSASILRDYGYTF

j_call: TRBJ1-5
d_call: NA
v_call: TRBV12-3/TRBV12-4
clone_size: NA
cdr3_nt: TGTGCCAGCAGTTTTACGGCAGTAAACCAGCCCCAGCATTTT
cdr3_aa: CASSFTAVNQPQHF

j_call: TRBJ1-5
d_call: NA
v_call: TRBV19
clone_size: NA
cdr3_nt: TGTGCCAGTAGTATATCCGATCATGGCAATCAGCCCCAGCATTTT
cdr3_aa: CASSISDHGNQPQHF

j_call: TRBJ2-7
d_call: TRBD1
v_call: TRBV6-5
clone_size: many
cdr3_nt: TGTGCCAGCAGCACGGGACAGGGGGCAGCCGAGCAGTACTTC
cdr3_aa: CASSTGQGAAEQYF

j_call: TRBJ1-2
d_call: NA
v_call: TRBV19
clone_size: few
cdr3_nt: TGTGCCTCGTTGGGTCAGCGAGTCTATGGCTACACCTTC
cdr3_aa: CASLGQRVYGYTF

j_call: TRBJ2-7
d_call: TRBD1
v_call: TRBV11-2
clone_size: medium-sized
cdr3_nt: TGTGCCAGCAGCTTAGATGCGGGGACAGGGTATATGTACGAGCAGTACTTC
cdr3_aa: CASSLDAGTGYMYEQYF

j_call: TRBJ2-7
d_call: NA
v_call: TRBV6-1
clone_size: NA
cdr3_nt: TGTGCCAGCAGGACTTGGGGGCGGGCTCCCGAGCAGTACTTC
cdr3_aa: CASRTWGRAPEQYF